This TCR beta chain was profiled in a study of T cells expressing NK-cell markers. Whole-study context: From sorted CD3+CD56+NKG2C+, CD3+CD56+NKG2C- and CD3+CD56-NKG2C+ T cells came the TCR beta repertoires.

About this clonotype: What it recognizes is unknown.

Broader study findings: Five or six donors carried dominant NKG2C+ clonotypes that made up roughly 1.0-8% of their CD8+ T cells. It remained uncertain whether the expanded NKG2C+ T cell clones were specific for HCMV antigens.

Reprocessing the 5' RACE reads, TCRdb reports a single entry for every CDR3 protein and omits DNA. This sample contains fewer than 550,000 distinct CDR3 sequences. The origin of this receptor is a woman aged 45-60 years in good health. Source material: blood T cells: a sorted CD56 or NKG2C T cell subset, CD4+ or CD8+ T cells, or bulk PBMC T cells (not recorded which).

The CDR3 region is CASSLNRARDQPQHF. This sequence joins TRBV6-6 and TRBJ1-5; TCRdb outputs TRBD1, but without DNA this stays unchecked. Germline V gene data show CDR1 as MNHNY and CDR2 as SVGAGI (reference sequence). CDR3 length: 15 residues.